The clone carrying this TCR beta chain has just a few counts. 60 Vbeta and 13 Jbeta primers were used in PCR. Repertoires were generated with immunoSEQ multiplex PCR, while TCRdb's copy carries only in-frame clones and drops some. Of approximately 55,000 clones detected, 81% appear once; the ten largest clones hold under 2.5%. The CDR3 contains 11 residues. Trimming took 1 base from V and 8 from J, leaving 4 bases between them. Germline CDR1 reads SGDLS; CDR2 reads YYNGEE. This entry belongs to a study of cytomegalovirus exposure and HLA in healthy donors. The chain uses TRBV9 and TRBJ2-1, with D hard to call. This receptor was obtained from a boy between 10 and 17 years old in good health and CMV-seropositive. Input material: PBMCs. CDR3 sequence reads: CASSVTDEQFF. Here the CDR3 DNA reads TGTGCCAGCAGCGTAACGGATGAGCAGTTCTTC. The full variable domain, rest sourced from reference TRBV9 and TRBJ2-1, is DSGVTQTPKHLITATGQRVTLRCSPRSGDLSVYWYQQSLDQGLQFLIQYYNGEERAKGNILERFSAQQFPDLHSELNLSSLELGDSALYFCASSVTDEQFFGPGTRLTVL.